The present T cell receptor beta chain was sequenced within a study of OX40 agonist ivuxolimab in advanced cancers. Turning to the study itself: Participants averaged around 60 years of age (range about 23 to 90) and were around 83% male. Partial responses were recorded for three patients, including one with hepatocellular carcinoma and two with cutaneous melanoma. Findings and caveats of the study: At 0.1-3.0 mg/kg, partial responders had clonal expansion among the lowest observed.

Of note for this clone: No antigen is known for it.

Germline-derived CDR1 and CDR2 are SGHNT and YENEEA. Trimming at V came to 6 bases and at J to 3 bases, leaving 3 bases not matched to a gene. The CDR3 is made up of 13 amino acids. Generated by immunoSEQ multiplex PCR, the TCRdb table keeps only in-frame clones and is missing some. The data show approximately 74,000 clones, over 60% seen once. V usage is TRBV11-3 and J usage is TRBJ2-3, with 7 bases that match TRBD1. The input for sequencing was CD4+ or CD8+ T cells sorted from blood, taken in a trial of the OX40 agonist ivuxolimab. This clonotype was obtained from an adult with an advanced solid tumor such as melanoma, head and neck, liver or kidney cancer. The CDR3 region is CASSFRGTDTQYF. The CDR3 nucleotides read TGTGCCAGCAGTTTCAGGGGGACAGATACGCAGTATTTT.